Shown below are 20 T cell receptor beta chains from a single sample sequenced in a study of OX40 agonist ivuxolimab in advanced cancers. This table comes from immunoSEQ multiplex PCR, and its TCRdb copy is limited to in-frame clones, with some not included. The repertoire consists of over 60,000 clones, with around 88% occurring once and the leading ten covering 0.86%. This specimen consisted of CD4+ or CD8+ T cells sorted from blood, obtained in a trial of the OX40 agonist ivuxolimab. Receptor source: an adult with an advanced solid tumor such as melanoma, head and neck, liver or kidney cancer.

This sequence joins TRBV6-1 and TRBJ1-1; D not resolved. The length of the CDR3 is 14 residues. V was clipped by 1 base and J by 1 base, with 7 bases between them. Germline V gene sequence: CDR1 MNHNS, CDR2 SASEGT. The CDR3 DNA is TGTGCCAGCAGTGAAGGGCATTGGAACACTGAAGCTTTCTTT. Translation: CASSEGHWNTEAFF.

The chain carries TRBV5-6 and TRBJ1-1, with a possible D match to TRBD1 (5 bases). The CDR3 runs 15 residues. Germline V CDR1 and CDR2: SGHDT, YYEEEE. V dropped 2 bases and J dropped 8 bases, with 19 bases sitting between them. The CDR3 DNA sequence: TGTGCCAGCAGCTTTTACGGCGGCAGGGTCATCGAAGCTTTCTTT. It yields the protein CASSFYGGRVIEAFF.

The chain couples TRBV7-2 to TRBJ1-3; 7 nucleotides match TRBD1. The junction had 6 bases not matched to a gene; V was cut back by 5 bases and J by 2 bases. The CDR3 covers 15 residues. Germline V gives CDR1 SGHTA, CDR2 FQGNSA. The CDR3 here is CASSRQGITGNTIYF. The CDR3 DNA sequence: TGTGCCAGCAGCCGACAGGGTATAACTGGAAACACCATATATTTT. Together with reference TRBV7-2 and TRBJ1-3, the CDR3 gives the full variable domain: GAGVSQSPSNKVTEKGKDVELRCDPISGHTALYWYRQSLGQGLEFLIYFQGNSAPDKSGLPSDRFSAERTGGSVSTLTIQRTQQEDSAVYLCASSRQGITGNTIYFGEGSWLTVV.

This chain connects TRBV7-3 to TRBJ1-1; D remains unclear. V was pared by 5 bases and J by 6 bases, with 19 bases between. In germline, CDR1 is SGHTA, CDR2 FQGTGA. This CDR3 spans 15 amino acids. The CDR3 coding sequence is TGTGCCAGCAGCCTCCGGGTCTCGTCAGACGCTGAAGCTTTCTTT. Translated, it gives CASSLRVSSDAEAFF.

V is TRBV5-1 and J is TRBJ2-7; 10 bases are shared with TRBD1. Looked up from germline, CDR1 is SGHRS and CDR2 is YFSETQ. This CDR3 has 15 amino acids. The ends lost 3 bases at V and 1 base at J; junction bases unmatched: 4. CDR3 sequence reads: CASSSRDRGSYEQYF. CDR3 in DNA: TGCGCCAGCAGCTCCCGGGACAGGGGTTCCTACGAGCAGTACTTC.

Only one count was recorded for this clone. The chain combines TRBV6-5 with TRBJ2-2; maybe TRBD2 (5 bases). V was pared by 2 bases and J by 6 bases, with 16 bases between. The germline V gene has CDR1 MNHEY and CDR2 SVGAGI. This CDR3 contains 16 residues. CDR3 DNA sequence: TGTGCCAGCAGTTACCAACTAGATCCCACCGCCGGGGAGCTGTTTTTT. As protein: CASSYQLDPTAGELFF.

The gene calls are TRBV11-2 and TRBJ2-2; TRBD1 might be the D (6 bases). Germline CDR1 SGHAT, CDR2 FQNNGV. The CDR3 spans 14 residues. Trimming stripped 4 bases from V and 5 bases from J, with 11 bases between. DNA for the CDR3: TGTGCCAGCAGCTCTAACAGGGTTACCGGGGAGCTGTTTTTT. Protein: CASSSNRVTGELFF.

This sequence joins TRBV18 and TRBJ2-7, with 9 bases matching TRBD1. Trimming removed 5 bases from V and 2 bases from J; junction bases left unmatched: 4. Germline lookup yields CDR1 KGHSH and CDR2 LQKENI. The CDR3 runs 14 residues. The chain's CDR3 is CASSSGTGTYEQYF. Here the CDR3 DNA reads TGTGCCAGCTCATCCGGGACAGGGACCTACGAGCAGTACTTC.

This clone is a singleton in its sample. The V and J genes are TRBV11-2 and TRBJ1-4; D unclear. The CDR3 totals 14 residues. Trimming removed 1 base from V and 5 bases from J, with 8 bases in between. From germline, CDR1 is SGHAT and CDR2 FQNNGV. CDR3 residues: CASSLGNINEKLFF. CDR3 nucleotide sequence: TGTGCCAGCAGCTTAGGGAATATAAATGAAAAACTGTTTTTT.

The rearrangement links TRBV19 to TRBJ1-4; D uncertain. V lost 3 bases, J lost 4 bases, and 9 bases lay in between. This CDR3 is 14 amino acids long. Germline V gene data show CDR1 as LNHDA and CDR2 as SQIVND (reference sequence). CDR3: CASSIGIGNEKLFF. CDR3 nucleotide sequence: TGTGCCAGTAGTATCGGGATCGGTAATGAAAAACTGTTTTTT.

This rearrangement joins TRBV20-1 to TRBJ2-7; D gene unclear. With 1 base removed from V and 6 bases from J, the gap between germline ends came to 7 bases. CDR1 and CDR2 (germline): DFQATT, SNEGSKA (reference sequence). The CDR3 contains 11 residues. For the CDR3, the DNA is TGCAGTGCTAGAGTTATTCTCGAGCAGTACTTC. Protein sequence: CSARVILEQYF.

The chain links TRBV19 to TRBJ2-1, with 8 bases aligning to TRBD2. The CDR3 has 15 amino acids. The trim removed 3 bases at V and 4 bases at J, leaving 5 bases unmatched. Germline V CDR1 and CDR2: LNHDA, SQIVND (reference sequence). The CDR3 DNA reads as TGTGCCAGTAGTATTGGGGCTAGCGGGTACAATGAGCAGTTCTTC. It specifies CASSIGASGYNEQFF. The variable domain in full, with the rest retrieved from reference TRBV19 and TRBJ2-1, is DGGITQSPKYLFRKEGQNVTLSCEQNLNHDAMYWYRQDPGQGLRLIYYSQIVNDFQKGDIAEGYSVSREKKESFPLTVTSAQKNPTAFYLCASSIGASGYNEQFFGPGTRLTVL.

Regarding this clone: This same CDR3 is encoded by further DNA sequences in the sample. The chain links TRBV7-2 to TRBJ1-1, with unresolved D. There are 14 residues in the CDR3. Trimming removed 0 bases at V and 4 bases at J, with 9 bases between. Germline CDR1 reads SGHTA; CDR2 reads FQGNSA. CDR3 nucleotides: TGTGCCAGCAGCTTAGCGCCCCGGGGCACTGAAGCTTTCTTT. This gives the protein CASSLAPRGTEAFF.

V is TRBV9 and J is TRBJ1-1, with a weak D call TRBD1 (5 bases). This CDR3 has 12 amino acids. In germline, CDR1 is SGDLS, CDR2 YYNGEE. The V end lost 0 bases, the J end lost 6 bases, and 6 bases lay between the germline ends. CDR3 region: CASSVGGSEAFF. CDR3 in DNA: TGTGCCAGCAGCGTAGGGGGGTCTGAAGCTTTCTTT.

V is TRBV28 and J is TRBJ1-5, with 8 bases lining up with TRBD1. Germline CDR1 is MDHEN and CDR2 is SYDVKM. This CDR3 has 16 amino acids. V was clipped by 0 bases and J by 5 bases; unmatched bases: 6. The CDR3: CASSLWTGTGDQPQHF. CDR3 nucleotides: TGTGCCAGCAGTTTATGGACCGGGACAGGAGATCAGCCCCAGCATTTT.

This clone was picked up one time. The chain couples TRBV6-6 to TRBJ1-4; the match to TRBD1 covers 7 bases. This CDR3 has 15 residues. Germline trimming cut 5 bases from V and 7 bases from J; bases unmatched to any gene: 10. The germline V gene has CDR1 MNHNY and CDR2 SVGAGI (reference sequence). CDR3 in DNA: TGTGCCAGCAGTCGCGCCAGGGGGAATGGTGAAAAACTGTTTTTT. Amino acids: CASSRARGNGEKLFF.

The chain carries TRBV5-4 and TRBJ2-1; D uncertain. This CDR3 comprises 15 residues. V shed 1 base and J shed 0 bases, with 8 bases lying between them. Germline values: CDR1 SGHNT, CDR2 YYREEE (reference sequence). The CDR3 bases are TGTGCCAGCAGCTTGAGCCAGACCTCCTACAATGAGCAGTTCTTC. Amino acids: CASSLSQTSYNEQFF. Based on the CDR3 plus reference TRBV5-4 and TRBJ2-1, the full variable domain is ETGVTQSPTHLIKTRGQQVTLRCSSQSGHNTVSWYQQALGQGPQFIFQYYREEENGRGNFPPRFSGLQFPNYSSELNVNALELDDSALYLCASSLSQTSYNEQFFGPGTRLTVL.

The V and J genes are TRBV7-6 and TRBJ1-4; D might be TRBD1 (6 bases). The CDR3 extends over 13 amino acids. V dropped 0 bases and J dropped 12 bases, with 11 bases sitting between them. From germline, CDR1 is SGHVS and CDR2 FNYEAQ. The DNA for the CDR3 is TGTGCCAGCAGCTTAGCCAGGGGTGTAGAACTGTTTTTT. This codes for CASSLARGVELFF.

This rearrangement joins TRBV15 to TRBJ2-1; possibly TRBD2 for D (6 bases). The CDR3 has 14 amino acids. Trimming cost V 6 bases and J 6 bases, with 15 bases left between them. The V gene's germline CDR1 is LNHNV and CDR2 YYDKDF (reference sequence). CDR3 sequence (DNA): TGTGCCACCAGTAAGCAGGGAGGCAGCAATGAGCAGTTCTTC. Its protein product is CATSKQGGSNEQFF.

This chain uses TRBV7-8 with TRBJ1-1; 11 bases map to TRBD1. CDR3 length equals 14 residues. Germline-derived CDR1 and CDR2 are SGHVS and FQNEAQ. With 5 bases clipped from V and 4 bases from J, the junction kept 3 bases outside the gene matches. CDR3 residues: CASSRGTGGTEAFF. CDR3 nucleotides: TGTGCCAGCAGCCGAGGGACAGGGGGCACTGAAGCTTTCTTT. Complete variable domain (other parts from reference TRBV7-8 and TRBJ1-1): GAGVSQSPRYKVAKRGQDVALRCDPISGHVSLFWYQQALGQGPEFLTYFQNEAQLDKSGLPSDRFFAERPEGSVSTLKIQRTQQEDSAVYLCASSRGTGGTEAFFGQGTRLTVV.